The 9 T cell receptor beta chains in this list originate from one sample, sequenced in a study of blood T cell repertoires in COVID-19. Libraries were prepared by immunoSEQ multiplex PCR; TCRdb keeps only in-frame clonotypes and omits some of them. The sample holds approximately 170,000 clones; around 83% are singletons and the top ten take under 10%. The sequencing sample was made of peripheral blood. These receptors originate from a woman aged 70-85 years with COVID-19, enrolled during active disease.

The J gene is TRBJ1-5, the V gene TRBV28; a possible D gene is TRBD1 (5 bases). The CDR3 length is 14 residues. The V gene lost 4 bases and the J gene lost 4 bases, with 11 bases spanning the gap. Germline assignment: CDR1 MDHEN and CDR2 SYDVKM. As DNA, the CDR3 is TGTGCCAGCAGTTCTGCGACAGCGAATCAGCCCCAGCATTTT. This translates into CASSSATANQPQHF.

The chain joins TRBV19 to TRBJ2-1; TRBD1 matches 9 bases. This CDR3 is 15 amino acids long. V lost 3 bases and J lost 10; bases outside the gene matches: 10. Germline V gives CDR1 LNHDA, CDR2 SQIVND (reference sequence). Here the CDR3 reads CASSMSTGGLEEQFF. The CDR3 DNA reads TGTGCCAGTAGTATGTCGACAGGGGGGCTAGAAGAGCAGTTCTTC. Full variable domain (rest looked up from reference TRBV19 and TRBJ2-1): DGGITQSPKYLFRKEGQNVTLSCEQNLNHDAMYWYRQDPGQGLRLIYYSQIVNDFQKGDIAEGYSVSREKKESFPLTVTSAQKNPTAFYLCASSMSTGGLEEQFFGPGTRLTVL.

The chain links TRBV6-5 to TRBJ1-1, with TRBD1 matching 8 bases. Germline V gene lookup returns CDR1 MNHEY and CDR2 SVGAGI. Trimming cost V 5 bases and J 5 bases; bases outside gene matches: 7. The CDR3 contains 14 residues. The CDR3 here is CASSTEYRGTEAFF. Here the CDR3 DNA reads TGTGCCAGCAGTACCGAATACAGGGGGACTGAAGCTTTCTTT.

The rearrangement uses TRBV28 and TRBJ1-2; D is perhaps TRBD1 (6 bases). The germline V gene has CDR1 MDHEN and CDR2 SYDVKM. The CDR3 runs to 13 residues. The V end was cut by 6 bases, the J end by 4 bases, with 12 bases between. As DNA, the CDR3 is TGTGCCAGCAGGCTCAGGGGCCCCTATGGCTACACCTTC. Residues: CASRLRGPYGYTF.

This clone has a single count. The chain is built from TRBV5-6 and TRBJ1-1; D may be TRBD1 (6 bases). CDR1 is SGHDT, CDR2 YYEEEE, per germline. Trimming removed 2 bases at V and 1 base at J, with 12 bases between. This CDR3 comprises 15 residues. The CDR3 sequence: CASSLPGHRNTEAFF. The CDR3 DNA reads as TGTGCCAGCAGCTTACCGGGACATAGGAACACTGAAGCTTTCTTT.

The rearrangement uses TRBV4-3 and TRBJ2-7; 8 bases align to TRBD1. With V trimmed by 4 bases and J by 0 bases, 2 bases remained unmatched. CDR3 length: 14 residues. Germline CDR1 is LGHNA and CDR2 is YSLEER. The CDR3 DNA reads TGCGCCAGCAGCCCAGGGGGCAGCTCCTACGAGCAGTACTTC. Its protein product is CASSPGGSSYEQYF.

The gene calls are TRBV7-2 and TRBJ1-1; D not resolved. The CDR3 covers 13 residues. V lost 1 base, J lost 6 bases, and 9 bases lay in between. Per germline, CDR1 SGHTA and CDR2 FQGNSA. Here the CDR3 DNA reads TGTGCCAGCAGCTTAGTAGCCGGTTCTGAAGCTTTCTTT. Residues: CASSLVAGSEAFF.

The chain couples TRBV4-2 to TRBJ2-1, with 10 bases matching TRBD2. Germline CDR1 and CDR2: LGHNA and YNFKEQ. The J segment lost 7 bases and the V segment lost 2 bases, leaving 11 bases of the junction unmatched. The CDR3 length is 17 residues. CDR3 in amino acids: CASSQFRTASGSNEQFF. For the CDR3, the DNA is TGTGCCAGCAGCCAATTCAGGACGGCTAGCGGGAGTAATGAGCAGTTCTTC.

The chain has TRBV18 and TRBJ1-1, with TRBD1 as a possible D gene (6 bases). Trimming took 4 bases from V and 8 from J, leaving 20 bases between them. This CDR3 has 15 residues. Germline CDR1 reads KGHSH; CDR2 reads LQKENI. CDR3 in DNA: TGTGCCAGCTCACTTGACAGGACCGGGAATTCGGAAGCTTTCTTT. This encodes CASSLDRTGNSEAFF.